This is a list of T cell receptor beta chains from one sample in a study of cytomegalovirus exposure and HLA in healthy donors. Profiled with immunoSEQ multiplex PCR; TCRdb holds only in-frame clones, not every one. The sample consists of about 85,000 clones, 50% to 80% of them appearing once. The sample consisted of PBMCs. These receptor sequences come from a man between 25 and 39 years old in good health and CMV-seronegative. CDR3s include the opening cysteine and the closing phenylalanine or tryptophan. D genes are given only for firm matches. Expanded clones get a size class; other rows say once, few or many, or leave the size out.

- TRBJ2-1 TRBV27 TRBD2 TGTGCCAGCAGTTTATGGAGTCCTAGCGGGGTTAACAATGAGCAGTTCTTC CASSLWSPSGVNNEQFF
- TRBJ2-1 TRBV7-7 TRBD1 TGTGCTAGCAGCCAGGGACAGGGGGCCAACAATGAGCAGTTCTTC CASSQGQGANNEQFF
- TRBJ1-3 TRBV7-6 TRBD1 TGTGCCAGCAGCTACGGGACAGGGAGAGGAAACACCATATATTTT CASSYGTGRGNTIYF
- TRBJ1-1 TRBV11-2 TRBD1 TGTGCCAGCAGTATCACAGGGGGTACTGAAGCTTTCTTT CASSITGGTEAFF
few TRBJ2-2 TRBV15 - TGTGCCACCAGAGGGGGAAATTGGTATAACACCGGGGAGCTGTTTTTT CATRGGNWYNTGELFF
- TRBJ2-7 TRBV9 - TGTGCCAGCAGCGTAGGTGCGGGGAACTACGAGCAGTACTTC CASSVGAGNYEQYF
- TRBJ2-5 TRBV27 TRBD2 TGTGCCAGCAGTTTTCGGCTAGCGGAGGGAGAGACCCAGTACTTC CASSFRLAEGETQYF
- TRBJ2-5 TRBV25-1 TRBD1 TGTGCCAGCAGTACACAGACAGGGAGAGAGACCCAGTACTTC CASSTQTGRETQYF
- TRBJ2-5 TRBV7-9 - TGTGCCAGCAGCTTAGCGGGGGGGCCAGAGACCCAGTACTTC CASSLAGGPETQYF
few TRBJ1-1 TRBV5-5 - TGTGCCAGCAGCTTGGCAGTGAACACTGAAGCTTTCTTT CASSLAVNTEAFF
few TRBJ1-1 TRBV9 TRBD1 TGTGCCAGCAGCTCAGGACAGGGGGGCACTGAAGCTTTCTTT CASSSGQGGTEAFF
- TRBJ1-6 TRBV18 - TGTGCCAGCTCACCCGGGTACGATTCGCCCCTCCACTTT CASSPGYDSPLHF
- TRBJ1-5 TRBV2 - TGTGCCAGCAGTGTGGGGAACAGGAATCAGCCCCAGCATTTT CASSVGNRNQPQHF
few TRBJ1-5 TRBV6-5 TRBD1 TGTGCCAGCAGCCCTAGACAGGGAGGACAGCCCCAGCATTTT CASSPRQGGQPQHF
- TRBJ2-5 TRBV6-5 - TGTGCCAGCAGTCCGGTACAGGGCCAAGAGACCCAGTACTTC CASSPVQGQETQYF
- TRBJ2-3 TRBV13 - TGTGCCAGCAGCTTAACCGTTAGCGGAAATACGCAGTATTTT CASSLTVSGNTQYF
once TRBJ2-2 TRBV7-7 TRBD2 TGTGCTAGCAGTTCTGGCCACGGCGGGGGGACCAACACCGGGGAGCTGTTTTTT CASSSGHGGGTNTGELFF
- TRBJ2-7 TRBV10-3 TRBD2 TGTGCCATCAGCATACTAGCGGGCCACTACGAGCAGTACTTC CAISILAGHYEQYF
- TRBJ1-1 TRBV20-1 - TGCAGTGCTTACTACCGGAGGGCTTTCTTT CSAYYRRAFF
few TRBJ2-2 TRBV19 - TGTGCCAGTAGTATTGCGGACACCGGGGAGCTGTTTTTT CASSIADTGELFF
few TRBJ1-5 TRBV11-2 - TGTGCCAGCTCAGCTGGGAGGCCCAAAAGCAATCAGCCCCAGCATTTT CASSAGRPKSNQPQHF
- TRBJ1-1 TRBV5-4 - TGTGCCAGCAGCTCGGGGGGGGCCACTGAAGCTTTCTTT CASSSGGATEAFF
- TRBJ1-2 TRBV19 TRBD1 TGTGCCAGTAGTACGGGACAGGGGCACTATGGCTACACCTTC CASSTGQGHYGYTF
- TRBJ1-6 TRBV5-1 - TGCGCCAGCAGCTTCATGAGTGAGACTCATAATTCACCCCTCCACTTT CASSFMSETHNSPLHF
once TRBJ1-2 TRBV28 TRBD1 TGTGCCAGCAGCCCCCCCAGGGGGGCCGGCTATGGCTACACCTTC CASSPPRGAGYGYTF
few TRBJ2-7 TRBV10-3 TRBD1 TGTGCCATCAGTAAGACAGGGGACGAGCAGTACTTC CAISKTGDEQYF
once TRBJ1-5 TRBV15 - TGTGCCACCAGCCCTCCTGCCCAGGGGTGGAATCAGCCCCAGCATTTT CATSPPAQGWNQPQHF
- TRBJ2-1 TRBV15 TRBD2 TGTGCCACCAGCACTACTAGCGGGAGTTGGGGTGAGCAGTTCTTC CATSTTSGSWGEQFF
- TRBJ2-3 TRBV25-1 TRBD2 TGTGCCAGCAGTGAATATCGCCTAGCGGGTGGAGGAGATACGCAGTATTTT CASSEYRLAGGGDTQYF
- TRBJ2-2 TRBV7-9 TRBD1 TGTGCCAGCAGCTTAGGCGGACAGGGGGTTGGGGACACCGGGGAGCTGTTTTTT CASSLGGQGVGDTGELFF
few TRBJ2-5 TRBV4-3 TRBD2 TGCGCCAGCAGCCAAGGACTAGCGGGGGACCAAGAGACCCAGTACTTC CASSQGLAGDQETQYF
- TRBJ1-5 TRBV27 TRBD1 TGTGCCAGCAGTTACCGACAGGGCGGGAGCAATCAGCCCCAGCATTTT CASSYRQGGSNQPQHF
- TRBJ2-7 TRBV27 TRBD1 TGTGCCAGCAGGATCGGACAGGGCAGCTCCTACGAGCAGTACTTC CASRIGQGSSYEQYF
- TRBJ1-1 TRBV18 - TGTGCCAGCTCACCCAGTGGGGGGTCGCACACTGAAGCTTTCTTT CASSPSGGSHTEAFF
- TRBJ2-1 TRBV4-3 - TGCGCCAGCAGCCATCGTAGTCGGGTGGCCTACAATGAGCAGTTCTTC CASSHRSRVAYNEQFF
- TRBJ1-4 TRBV10-1 - TGCGCCAGCAGCCGATGCAGTAAAACAGGTCATAATGAAAAACTGTTTTTT CASSRCSKTGHNEKLFF
- TRBJ2-3 TRBV6-1 TRBD2 TGTGCCAGCAGTGAAGCGAGGGGACTAGGGTCAGATACGCAGTATTTT CASSEARGLGSDTQYF